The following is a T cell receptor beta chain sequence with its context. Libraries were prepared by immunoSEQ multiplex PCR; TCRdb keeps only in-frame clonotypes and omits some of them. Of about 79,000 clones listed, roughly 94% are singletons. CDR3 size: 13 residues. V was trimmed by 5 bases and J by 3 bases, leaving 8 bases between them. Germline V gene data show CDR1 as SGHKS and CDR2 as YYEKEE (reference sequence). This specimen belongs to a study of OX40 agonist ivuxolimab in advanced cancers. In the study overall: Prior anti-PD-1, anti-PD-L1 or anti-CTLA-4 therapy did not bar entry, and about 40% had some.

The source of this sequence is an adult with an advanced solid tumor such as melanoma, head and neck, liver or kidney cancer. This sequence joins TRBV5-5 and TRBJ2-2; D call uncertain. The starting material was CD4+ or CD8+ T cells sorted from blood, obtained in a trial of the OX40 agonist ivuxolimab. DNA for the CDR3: TGTGCCAGCAGTACATTTTACACCGGGGAGCTGTTTTTT. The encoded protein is CASSTFYTGELFF. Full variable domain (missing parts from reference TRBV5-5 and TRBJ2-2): DAGVTQSPTHLIKTRGQQVTLRCSPISGHKSVSWYQQVLGQGPQFIFQYYEKEERGRGNFPDRFSARQFPNYSSELNVNALLLGDSALYLCASSTFYTGELFFGEGSRLTVL.